Described below is a single T cell receptor (beta chain) sequence and its context. Noted time point: persistent/refractory GD, antithyroid drugs over 5 years with positive TRAb. Generation of the TCR library employed RNA extracted from PBMCs. Peripheral blood, 7 to 9.5 milliliters of it, was drawn into EDTA tubes. This entry belongs to a study of regulatory T cells in long-lasting Graves disease. Arm-PCR of CDR3 regions with iRepertoire HTBI primers generated TCR beta libraries. TCRdb re-derived calls from the multiplex PCR reads in MiXCR, one entry per CDR3 protein. Among roughly 490,000 distinct CDR3 sequences, 22% were seen once, and the ten largest hold roughly 14%. The sample here was peripheral blood mononuclear cells (PBMCs), taken when the disease was refractory, from a patient treated with antithyroid drugs. The clonotype comes from a female donor with Graves disease.

The DNA for the CDR3 is TGTGCCAGCAGCCAACTTCTAGGACGGGGAGACGCTTTCTTT. Translated, it gives CASSQLLGRGDAFF. The V gene is TRBV3-1, the J gene TRBJ1-1; D is uncertain. Trimming cost V 2 bases and J 11 bases, with 18 bases left between them. This CDR3 contains 14 residues. From germline, CDR1 is LGHDT and CDR2 YNNKEL (reference sequence).